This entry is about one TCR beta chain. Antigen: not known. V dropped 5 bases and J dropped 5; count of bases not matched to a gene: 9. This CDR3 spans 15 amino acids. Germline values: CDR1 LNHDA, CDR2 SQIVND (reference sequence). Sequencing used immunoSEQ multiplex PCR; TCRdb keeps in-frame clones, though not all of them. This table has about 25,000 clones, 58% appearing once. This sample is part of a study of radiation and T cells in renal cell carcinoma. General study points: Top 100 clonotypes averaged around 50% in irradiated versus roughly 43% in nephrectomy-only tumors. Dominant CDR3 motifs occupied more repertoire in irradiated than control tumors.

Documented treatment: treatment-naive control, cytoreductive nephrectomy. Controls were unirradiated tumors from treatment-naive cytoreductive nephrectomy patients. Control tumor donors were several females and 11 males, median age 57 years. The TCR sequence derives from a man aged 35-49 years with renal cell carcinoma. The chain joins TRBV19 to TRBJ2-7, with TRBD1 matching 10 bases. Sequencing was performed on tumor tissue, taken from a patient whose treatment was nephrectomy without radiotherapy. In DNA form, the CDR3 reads TGTGCCAGTAGTTCACCGGGACAGGGGTTCCACGAGCAGTACGTC. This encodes CASSSPGQGFHEQYV.